This TCR beta chain was documented in a study of T cell changes during pregnancy in multiple sclerosis. V trimming: 4 bases; J trimming: 0 bases; junction bases outside the gene matches: 7. CDR3 length equals 16 residues. Looked up from germline, CDR1 is LGHNA and CDR2 is YNFKEQ. Assay used: immunoSEQ multiplex PCR; TCRdb lists only in-frame clones, some missing. Here the sample spans approximately 60,000 clones, approximately 90% being singletons. The sequenced sample was CD4+ T cells from peripheral blood mononuclear cells, obtained in the second trimester of pregnancy. The chain combines TRBV4-2 with TRBJ1-2; 8 bases fit TRBD1. The receptor was derived from a female donor with multiple sclerosis, enrolled in a pregnancy study. The CDR3 loop is CASSPSGQGANYGYTF. As DNA, the CDR3 is TGTGCCAGCAGCCCCTCCGGACAGGGAGCTAACTATGGCTACACCTTC.